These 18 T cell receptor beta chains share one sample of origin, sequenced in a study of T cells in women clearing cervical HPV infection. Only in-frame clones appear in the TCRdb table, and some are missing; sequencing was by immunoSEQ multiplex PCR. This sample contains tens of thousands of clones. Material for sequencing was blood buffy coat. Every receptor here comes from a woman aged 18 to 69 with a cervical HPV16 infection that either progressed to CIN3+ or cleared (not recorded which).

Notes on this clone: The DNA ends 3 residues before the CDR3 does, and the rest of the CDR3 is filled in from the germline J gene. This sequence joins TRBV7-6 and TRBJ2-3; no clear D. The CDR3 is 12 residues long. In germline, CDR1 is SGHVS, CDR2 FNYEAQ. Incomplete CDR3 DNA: TGTGCCAGCAGCTTAAATGTAGAGACG. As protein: CASSLNVET. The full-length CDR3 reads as CASSLNVETQYF.

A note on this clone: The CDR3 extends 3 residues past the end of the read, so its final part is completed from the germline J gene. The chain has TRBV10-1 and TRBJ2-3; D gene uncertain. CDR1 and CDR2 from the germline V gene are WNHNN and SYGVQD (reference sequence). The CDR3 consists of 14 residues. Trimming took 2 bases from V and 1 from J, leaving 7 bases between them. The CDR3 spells CASSEGHCTDTQYF. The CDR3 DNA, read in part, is TGCGCCAGCAGTGAGGGCCATTGCACAGATACG.

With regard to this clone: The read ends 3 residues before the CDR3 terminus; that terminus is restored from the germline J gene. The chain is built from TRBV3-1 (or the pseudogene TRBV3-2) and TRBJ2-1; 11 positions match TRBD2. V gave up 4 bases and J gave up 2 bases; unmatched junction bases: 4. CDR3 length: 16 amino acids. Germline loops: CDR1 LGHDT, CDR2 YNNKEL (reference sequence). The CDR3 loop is CASSLPGLAAYNEQFF. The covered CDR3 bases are TGTGCCAGCAGCCTACCGGGACTAGCGGCCTACAATGAG.

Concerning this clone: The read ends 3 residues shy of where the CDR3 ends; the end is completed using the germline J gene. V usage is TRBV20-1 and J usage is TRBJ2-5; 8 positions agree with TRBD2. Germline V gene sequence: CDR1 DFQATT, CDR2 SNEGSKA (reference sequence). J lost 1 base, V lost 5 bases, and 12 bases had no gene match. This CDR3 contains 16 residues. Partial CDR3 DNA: TGCAGTGCTTTAGACGTTAGCGGGGCTGCCCAAGAGACC. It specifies CSALDVSGAAQET. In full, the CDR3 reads CSALDVSGAAQETQYF.

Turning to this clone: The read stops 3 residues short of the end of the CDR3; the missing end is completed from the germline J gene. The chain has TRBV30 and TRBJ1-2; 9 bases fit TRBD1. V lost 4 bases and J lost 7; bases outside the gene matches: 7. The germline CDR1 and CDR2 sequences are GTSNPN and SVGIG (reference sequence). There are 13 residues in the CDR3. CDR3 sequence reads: CAWNPGQGSGYTF. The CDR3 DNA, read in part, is TGTGCCTGGAACCCGGGACAGGGTTCTGGC.

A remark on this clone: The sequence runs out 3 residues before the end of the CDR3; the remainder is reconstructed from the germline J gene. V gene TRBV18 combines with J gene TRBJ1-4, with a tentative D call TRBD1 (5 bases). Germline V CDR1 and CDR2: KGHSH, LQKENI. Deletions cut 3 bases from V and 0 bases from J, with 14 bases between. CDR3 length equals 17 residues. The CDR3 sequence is CASSPPTAGTTNEKLFF. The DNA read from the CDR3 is TGTGCCAGCTCACCCCCCACAGCAGGGACAACTAATGAAAAA. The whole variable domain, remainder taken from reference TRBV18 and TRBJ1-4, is NAGVMQNPRHLVRRRGQEARLRCSPMKGHSHVYWYRQLPEEGLKFMVYLQKENIIDESGMPKERFSAEFPKEGPSILRIQQVVRGDSAAYFCASSPPTAGTTNEKLFFGSGTQLSVL.

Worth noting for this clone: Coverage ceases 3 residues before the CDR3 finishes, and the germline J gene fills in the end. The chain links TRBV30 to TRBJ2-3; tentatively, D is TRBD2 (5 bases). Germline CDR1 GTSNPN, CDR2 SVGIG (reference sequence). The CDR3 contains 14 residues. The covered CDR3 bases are TGTGCCTGGCGCCCCCGGGGTACCAAAGAGACG. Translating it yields CAWRPRGTKET. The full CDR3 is CAWRPRGTKETQYF.

CDR3 bases read: TGTGCCATCAGTGAGTCAGGGACTAATAATTCACCG. It encodes CAISESGTNNSP. In full, the CDR3 is CAISESGTNNSPLFF. The chain combines TRBV10-3 with TRBJ2-2, with 7 bases fitting TRBD2. The read terminates 3 residues ahead of where the CDR3 ends, so the germline J gene completes it. The CDR3 has 15 amino acids. Per the germline V gene, CDR1 is ENHRY and CDR2 is SYGVKD.

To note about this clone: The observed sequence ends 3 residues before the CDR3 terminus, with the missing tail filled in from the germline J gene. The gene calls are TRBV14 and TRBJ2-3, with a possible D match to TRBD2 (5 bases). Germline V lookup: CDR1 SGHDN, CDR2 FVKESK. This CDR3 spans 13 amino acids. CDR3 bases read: TGTGCCAGCAGCCAAGATCTCAGAGGGACG. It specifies CASSQDLRGT. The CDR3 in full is CASSQDLRGTQYF.

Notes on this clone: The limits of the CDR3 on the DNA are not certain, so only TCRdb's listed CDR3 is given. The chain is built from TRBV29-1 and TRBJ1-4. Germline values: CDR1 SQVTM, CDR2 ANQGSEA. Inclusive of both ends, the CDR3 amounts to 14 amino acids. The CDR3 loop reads CSVGPGGPNEKLFF.

The CDR3 protein is CASSLNLGQVNGYTF. The sequenced part of the CDR3 DNA is TGTGCCAGCAGCTTAAACCTCGGACAGGTCAATGGC. The V gene is TRBV11-2, the J gene TRBJ1-2, with TRBD1 matching over 7 bases. The DNA ends 3 residues before the CDR3 does, and the rest of the CDR3 is filled in from the germline J gene. The V segment lost 2 bases and the J segment 6 bases; nucleotides outside the gene matches: 9. CDR3 length equals 15 residues. Germline CDR1 and CDR2: SGHAT and FQNNGV.

The sequenced part of the CDR3 DNA is TGTGCCAGCACCAGACTAGCGGGGGGCGGGGAGACC. Translating it yields CASTRLAGGGET. From start to end, the CDR3 is CASTRLAGGGETQYF. The chain employs TRBV2 and TRBJ2-5; 13 bases agree with TRBD2. The read ends 3 residues early relative to the CDR3; the germline J gene fills the gap. J lost 5 bases, V lost 7 bases, and 7 bases had no gene match. Germline V gives CDR1 SNHLY, CDR2 FYNNEI. The CDR3 consists of 15 residues.

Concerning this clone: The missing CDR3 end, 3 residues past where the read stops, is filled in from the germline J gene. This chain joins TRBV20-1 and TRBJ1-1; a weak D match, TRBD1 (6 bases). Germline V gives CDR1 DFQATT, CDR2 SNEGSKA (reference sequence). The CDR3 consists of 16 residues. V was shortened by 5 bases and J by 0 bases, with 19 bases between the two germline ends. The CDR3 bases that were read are TGCAGTGCTCACCTTCAGGGGACCATCATGAACACTGAA. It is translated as CSAHLQGTIMNTE. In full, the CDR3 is CSAHLQGTIMNTEAFF.

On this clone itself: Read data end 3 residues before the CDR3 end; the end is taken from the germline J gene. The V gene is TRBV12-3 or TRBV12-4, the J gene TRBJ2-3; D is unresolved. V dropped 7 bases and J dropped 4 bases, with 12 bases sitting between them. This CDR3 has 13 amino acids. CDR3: CASTFPSADTQYF. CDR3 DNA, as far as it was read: TGTGCCAGCACCTTCCCCTCCGCAGATACG.

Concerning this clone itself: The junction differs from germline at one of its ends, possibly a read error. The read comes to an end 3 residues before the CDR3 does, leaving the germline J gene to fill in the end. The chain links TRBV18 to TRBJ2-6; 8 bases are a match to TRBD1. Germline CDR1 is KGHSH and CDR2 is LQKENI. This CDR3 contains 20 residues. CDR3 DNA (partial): TGTGCCAGCTCACCAACTCTAGCTTCGACAGGGGCGCCTGGGACCAACGTC. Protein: CASSPTLASTGAPGTNV. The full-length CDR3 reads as CASSPTLASTGAPGTNVLTF.

The part of the CDR3 DNA that was read is TGTGCCAGCAGCTTAACAGGGAGCGTGGAGACC. Residues: CASSLTGSVET. In full, the CDR3 is CASSLTGSVETQYF. V usage is TRBV7-9 and J usage is TRBJ2-5, with a tentative D call TRBD1 (6 bases). The sequenced fragment ends 3 residues before the CDR3 boundary, so the rest is inferred from the germline J gene. Germline CDR1 SEHNR, CDR2 FQNEAQ (reference sequence). V lost 2 bases, J lost 5 bases, and 12 bases lay in between. The CDR3 loop spans 14 amino acids.

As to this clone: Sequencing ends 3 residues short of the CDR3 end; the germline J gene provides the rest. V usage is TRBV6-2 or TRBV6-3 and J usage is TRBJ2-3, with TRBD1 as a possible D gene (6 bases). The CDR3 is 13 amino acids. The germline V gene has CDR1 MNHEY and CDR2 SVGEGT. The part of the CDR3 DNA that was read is TGTGCCAGCAGTTTGGACAGTACGATGCCG. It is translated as CASSLDSTMP. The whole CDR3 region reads CASSLDSTMPQYF.

Partial CDR3 DNA: TGTGCCAGCAGCTTGACCACCGGGACTAGCGGGGATGAG. Its protein product is CASSLTTGTSGDE. The entire CDR3 is CASSLTTGTSGDEQFF. The rearrangement uses TRBV7-3 and TRBJ2-1; TRBD2 matches at 13 bases. The read terminates 3 residues ahead of where the CDR3 ends, so the germline J gene completes it. Germline V lookup: CDR1 SGHTA, CDR2 FQGTGA. The CDR3 spans 16 residues. Trimming took 3 bases from V and 8 from J; bases not matched to a gene: 7.